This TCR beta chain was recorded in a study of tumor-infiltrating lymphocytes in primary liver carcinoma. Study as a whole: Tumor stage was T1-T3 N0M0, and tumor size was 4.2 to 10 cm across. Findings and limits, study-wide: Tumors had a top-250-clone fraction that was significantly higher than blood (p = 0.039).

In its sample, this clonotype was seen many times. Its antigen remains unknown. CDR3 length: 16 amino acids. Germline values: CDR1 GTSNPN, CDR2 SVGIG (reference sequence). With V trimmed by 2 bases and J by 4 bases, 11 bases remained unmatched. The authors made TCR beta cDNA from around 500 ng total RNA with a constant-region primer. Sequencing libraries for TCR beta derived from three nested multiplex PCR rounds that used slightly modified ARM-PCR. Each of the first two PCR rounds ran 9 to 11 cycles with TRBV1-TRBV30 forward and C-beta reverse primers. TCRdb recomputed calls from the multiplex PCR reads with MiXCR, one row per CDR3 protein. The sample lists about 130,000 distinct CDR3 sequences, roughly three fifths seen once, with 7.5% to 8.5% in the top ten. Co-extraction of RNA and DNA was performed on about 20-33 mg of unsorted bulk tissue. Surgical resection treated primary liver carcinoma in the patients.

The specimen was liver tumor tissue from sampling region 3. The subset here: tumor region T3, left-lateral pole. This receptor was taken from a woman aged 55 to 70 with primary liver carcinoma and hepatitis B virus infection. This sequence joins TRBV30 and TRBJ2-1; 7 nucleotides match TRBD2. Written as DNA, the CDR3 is TGTGCCTGGAGTCCAGGAAGCGGGATTGTTTACAATGAGCAGTTCTTC. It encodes CAWSPGSGIVYNEQFF.